One and the same sample provided the 22 T cell receptor beta chains below, sequenced in a study of T-cell reconstitution after alpha-beta-depleted transplantation in children. Unique molecular identifiers were incorporated when the TCRbeta library was constructed. TCRdb fed the PCR reads into MiXCR, producing one record per CDR3 protein. The sample gives about 640,000 distinct CDR3 sequences, around 16% of which show up once; about 1.1% is in the top ten. Here the sequenced sample was PBMCs from the stem cell graft donor, taken from the stem cell graft. These receptors all stem from a human donor who donated a stem cell graft to a child with acute myeloid leukemia.

The V gene is TRBV6-1, the J gene TRBJ2-3; D possibly corresponds to TRBD1 (6 bases). The CDR3 contains 14 residues. The V end lost 5 bases, the J end lost 1 base, and 10 bases lay between the germline ends. The germline gives CDR1 MNHNS, CDR2 SASEGT. CDR3 nucleotide sequence: TGTGCCAGCAGTAAGAGGACAGGCACAGATACGCAGTATTTT. This sequence encodes CASSKRTGTDTQYF.

The rearrangement joins TRBV5-1 to TRBJ2-1; 12 bases match TRBD2. The ends lost 5 bases at V and 7 bases at J; junction bases unmatched: 1. In germline, CDR1 is SGHRS, CDR2 YFSETQ. This CDR3 is built from 13 residues. The CDR3 protein is CASRGLAGNEQFF. The CDR3 bases are TGCGCCAGCAGAGGACTAGCGGGGAATGAGCAGTTCTTC.

This clonotype was seen repeatedly, ten times or more. The chain employs TRBV7-2 and TRBJ2-2; no reliable D call. CDR1 is SGHTA, CDR2 FQGNSA, per germline. The germline V and J ends were trimmed by 0 bases and 2 bases, with 4 bases remaining between them. The CDR3 spans 14 residues. CDR3 in amino acids: CASSLADNTGELFF. The DNA of the CDR3 is TGTGCCAGCAGCTTAGCCGATAACACCGGGGAGCTGTTTTTT.

The chain recombines TRBV20-1 with TRBJ1-3; D gene ambiguous. The CDR3 runs to 16 residues. Trimming removed 0 bases at V and 4 bases at J, with 16 bases between. Germline V lookup: CDR1 DFQATT, CDR2 SNEGSKA (reference sequence). CDR3 sequence: CSARDQKGPRGNTIYF. The CDR3 nucleotides are TGCAGTGCTAGAGATCAAAAGGGCCCGAGGGGAAACACCATATATTTT.

This clonotype was counted a few times. This chain links TRBV7-2 with TRBJ2-1; 10 bases align to TRBD1. This CDR3 has 16 amino acids. V gave up 10 bases and J gave up 6 bases; unmatched junction bases: 15. Germline loops: CDR1 SGHTA, CDR2 FQGNSA. DNA for the CDR3: TGTGCCACTCCGATAGCAGGGACAGGGGTAGGCAATGAGCAGTTCTTC. This encodes CATPIAGTGVGNEQFF.

The chain combines TRBV25-1 with TRBJ2-2; D is unresolved. CDR3 length: 13 residues. Germline V gene data show CDR1 as MGHDK and CDR2 as SYGVNS. Deletions cut 9 bases from V and 1 base from J, with 9 bases between. The CDR3: CASGVKNTGELFF. The CDR3 nucleotides are TGTGCCAGTGGGGTGAAGAACACCGGGGAGCTGTTTTTT.

The CDR3 region is CASSFEAGESTDTQYF. CDR3 DNA: TGTGCCAGCAGCTTCGAAGCGGGGGAGTCCACAGATACGCAGTATTTT. V is TRBV7-9 and J is TRBJ2-3; 8 bases are a match to TRBD2. CDR3 length equals 16 residues. In germline, CDR1 is SEHNR, CDR2 FQNEAQ (reference sequence). V shed 3 bases, J shed 2 bases, and the junction held 7 bases outside the gene matches.

This clonotype turned up a few times. This chain uses TRBV5-5 with TRBJ1-2, with D perhaps TRBD1 (5 bases). The CDR3 is made up of 14 amino acids. V lost 4 bases and J lost 3, with 13 bases in between. Germline CDR1 reads SGHKS; CDR2 reads YYEKEE (reference sequence). The CDR3 nucleotides are TGTGCCAGCAGCCACCAGGGTGGGGACTATGGCTACACCTTC. Protein: CASSHQGGDYGYTF. Together with reference TRBV5-5 and TRBJ1-2, the CDR3 gives the full variable domain: DAGVTQSPTHLIKTRGQQVTLRCSPISGHKSVSWYQQVLGQGPQFIFQYYEKEERGRGNFPDRFSARQFPNYSSELNVNALLLGDSALYLCASSHQGGDYGYTFGSGTRLTVV.

V usage is TRBV6-2 or TRBV6-3 and J usage is TRBJ2-7; D is tentatively TRBD1 or TRBD2 (6 bases each). The CDR3 covers 15 residues. V was trimmed by 5 bases and J by 3 bases, leaving 17 bases between them. Germline CDR1 is MNHEY and CDR2 is SVGEGT. The CDR3 DNA follows: TGTGCCAGCAGTAAAGATGCGGGACACAGCTACGAGCAGTACGTC. It translates to CASSKDAGHSYEQYV.

The sample holds many counts of this clonotype. V gene TRBV20-1 combines with J gene TRBJ2-7, with a tentative D call TRBD1 (6 bases). This CDR3 comprises 14 residues. The V end was cut by 5 bases, the J end by 2 bases, with 16 bases between. Germline assignment: CDR1 DFQATT and CDR2 SNEGSKA (reference sequence). The CDR3 loop is CSACRDTSTYEQYF. The CDR3 region has the DNA TGCAGTGCTTGCCGGGACACGTCTACCTACGAGCAGTACTTC.

This clonotype was found many times. CDR3 in amino acids: CASLGTGRNNEQFF. The DNA for the CDR3 is TGTGCCAGCCTAGGGACAGGGAGAAACAATGAGCAGTTCTTC. This chain uses TRBV12-3 or TRBV12-4 with TRBJ2-1, with 9 bases aligning to TRBD1. The V segment lost 8 bases and the J segment 5 bases; nucleotides outside the gene matches: 7. This CDR3 is 14 amino acids long.

Many counts were recorded for this clonotype. V gene TRBV6-5 combines with J gene TRBJ1-4; no clear D. The ends were cut back, 2 bases at V and 0 bases at J, with 7 bases in the middle. The CDR3 contains 15 residues. CDR1 and CDR2 (germline): MNHEY, SVGAGI. In DNA form, the CDR3 reads TGTGCCAGCAGTTACGAGGGTACAACTAATGAAAAACTGTTTTTT. Protein sequence: CASSYEGTTNEKLFF.

The rearrangement uses TRBV4-3 and TRBJ1-1; D remains ambiguous. CDR3 length: 15 residues. Germline CDR1 reads LGHNA; CDR2 reads YSLEER. V was shortened by 1 base and J by 1 base, with 10 bases between the two germline ends. The CDR3 protein is CASSQGLTRNTEAFF. CDR3 nucleotides: TGCGCCAGCAGCCAAGGGTTAACACGGAACACTGAAGCTTTCTTT.

The chain carries TRBV14 and TRBJ2-1, with D tentatively TRBD1 (5 bases). Trimming shortened V by 4 bases and J by 10 bases, and 20 bases separated the two germline ends. Germline V CDR1 and CDR2: SGHDN, FVKESK. The CDR3 consists of 15 residues. In nucleotides, the CDR3 is TGTGCCAGCAGCCCTTCGTGGGGCGACTTGGGAGAGCAGTTCTTC. Protein: CASSPSWGDLGEQFF. The whole variable domain, remainder taken from reference TRBV14 and TRBJ2-1, is EAGVTQFPSHSVIEKGQTVTLRCDPISGHDNLYWYRRVMGKEIKFLLHFVKESKQDESGMPNNRFLAERTGGTYSTLKVQPAELEDSGVYFCASSPSWGDLGEQFFGPGTRLTVL.

This chain joins TRBV3-1 and TRBJ1-5; no clear D gene. The germline V gene has CDR1 LGHDT and CDR2 YNNKEL (reference sequence). The V gene lost 4 bases and the J gene lost 5 bases, with 12 bases spanning the gap. This CDR3 is built from 14 residues. The CDR3 is CASSPLPGDQPQHF. In nucleotides, the CDR3 is TGTGCCAGCAGCCCCCTGCCCGGGGATCAGCCCCAGCATTTT.

V gene TRBV19 combines with J gene TRBJ2-5; D remains ambiguous. Germline lookup yields CDR1 LNHDA and CDR2 SQIVND (reference sequence). V was clipped by 3 bases and J by 2 bases, with 22 bases between them. CDR3 length: 18 amino acids. The CDR3 loop is CASSISVVAGQVQETQYF. CDR3 sequence (DNA): TGTGCCAGTAGTATCTCGGTTGTGGCAGGTCAGGTTCAAGAGACCCAGTACTTC. The whole variable domain, remainder taken from reference TRBV19 and TRBJ2-5, is DGGITQSPKYLFRKEGQNVTLSCEQNLNHDAMYWYRQDPGQGLRLIYYSQIVNDFQKGDIAEGYSVSREKKESFPLTVTSAQKNPTAFYLCASSISVVAGQVQETQYFGPGTRLLVL.

A word on this clonotype: A clone one base away is much larger, so this may be a read error. The chain has TRBV20-1 and TRBJ2-1; D ambiguous. V dropped 0 bases and J dropped 8 bases, with 8 bases sitting between them. Germline values: CDR1 DFQATT, CDR2 SNEGSKA (reference sequence). There are 12 residues in the CDR3. This CDR3 reads CSARDPYYEQFF. The CDR3 DNA reads TGCAGTGCTAGAGATCCATACTATGAGCAGTTCTTC.

This clonotype has a count of ten or more. The V gene is TRBV20-1, the J gene TRBJ1-2; 7 bases map to TRBD1. Per germline, CDR1 DFQATT and CDR2 SNEGSKA (reference sequence). The length of the CDR3 is 13 residues. CDR3 in DNA: TGCAGCGTGGCCAGACAGGGACTCTATGGCTACACCTTC. Amino acids: CSVARQGLYGYTF.

Notes on this clonotype: A much larger clone sits a single nucleotide away, making a read error possible. The chain combines TRBV20-1 with TRBJ1-1; the D is unclear. CDR1 is DFQATT, CDR2 SNEGSKA, per germline (reference sequence). V lost 5 bases and J 0 bases, leaving 13 bases between the germline ends. This CDR3 is built from 14 residues. CDR3 nucleotides: TGCAGTGCTCGATCCATTACAGTGAACACTGAAGCTTTCTTT. This sequence encodes CSARSITVNTEAFF.

The count of this clonotype is one. This sequence may be a read error, since a much larger clone differs from it by one base. CDR3 residues: CASSYRYHEQFF. The CDR3, as DNA: TGTGCCAGCAGCTACAGGTACCATGAGCAGTTCTTC. The V and J genes are TRBV7-2 and TRBJ2-1; D possibly corresponds to TRBD1 (5 bases). The CDR3 runs to 12 residues. V lost 4 bases and J lost 8, with 9 bases in between. The germline V gene encodes CDR1 SGHTA and CDR2 FQGNSA.

The chain employs TRBV28 and TRBJ2-1, with TRBD2 as a possible D gene (5 bases). CDR1 and CDR2 (germline): MDHEN, SYDVKM. V lost 3 bases and J 8 bases, leaving 11 bases between the germline ends. The length of the CDR3 is 13 residues. DNA of the CDR3: TGTGCCAGCAGTTTTCGACGGGGTGATGAGCAGTTCTTC. Amino acids: CASSFRRGDEQFF.

The table lists this clonotype with many counts. The J gene is TRBJ1-2, the V gene TRBV5-1; 7 bases are shared with TRBD1. This CDR3 has 18 amino acids. Germline V CDR1 and CDR2: SGHRS, YFSETQ. The V segment lost 4 bases and the J segment 6 bases; nucleotides outside the gene matches: 21. The CDR3, as DNA: TGCGCCAGCAGCCCCACTCTCAGGCCGGCAGGGGGTAAGGATGGCTACACCTTC. Amino acid sequence: CASSPTLRPAGGKDGYTF.